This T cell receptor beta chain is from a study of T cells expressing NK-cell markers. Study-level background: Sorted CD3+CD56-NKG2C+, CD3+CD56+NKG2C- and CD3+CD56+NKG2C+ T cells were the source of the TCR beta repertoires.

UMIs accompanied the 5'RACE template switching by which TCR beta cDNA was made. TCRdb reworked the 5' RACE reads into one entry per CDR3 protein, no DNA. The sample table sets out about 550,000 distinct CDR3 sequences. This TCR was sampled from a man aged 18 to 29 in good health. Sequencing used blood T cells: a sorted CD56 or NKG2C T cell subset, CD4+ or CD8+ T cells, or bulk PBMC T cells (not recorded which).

The chain's CDR3 is CASRRTETQYF. J is TRBJ2-5 and V is TRBV11-2. The germline V gene has CDR1 SGHAT and CDR2 FQNNGV. The CDR3 covers 11 residues.